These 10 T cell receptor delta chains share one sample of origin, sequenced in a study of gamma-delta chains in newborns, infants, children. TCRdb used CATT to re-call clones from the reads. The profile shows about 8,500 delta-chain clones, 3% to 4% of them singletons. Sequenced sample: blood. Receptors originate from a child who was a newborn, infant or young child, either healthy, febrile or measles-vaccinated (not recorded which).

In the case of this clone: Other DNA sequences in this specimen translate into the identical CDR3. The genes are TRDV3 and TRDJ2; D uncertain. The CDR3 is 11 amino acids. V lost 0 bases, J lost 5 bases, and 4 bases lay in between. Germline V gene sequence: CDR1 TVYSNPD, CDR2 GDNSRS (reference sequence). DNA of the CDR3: TGTGCCTTTAGATATACAGCACAACTCTTCTTT. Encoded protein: CAFRYTAQLFF.

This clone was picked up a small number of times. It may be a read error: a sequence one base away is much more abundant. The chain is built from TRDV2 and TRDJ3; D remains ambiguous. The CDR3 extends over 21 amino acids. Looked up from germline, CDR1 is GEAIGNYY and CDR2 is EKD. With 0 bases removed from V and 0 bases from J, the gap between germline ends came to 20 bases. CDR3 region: CACDTAPRGAYDSWDTRQMFF. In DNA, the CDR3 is TGTGCCTGTGACACCGCACCGCGAGGGGCGTACGACTCCTGGGACACCCGACAGATGTTTTTC.

CDR3 bases: TGTGCCTGTGACGGGATACGGGCTGGGGGATACTCCTGGGACACCCGACAGATGTTTTTC. Its protein is CACDGIRAGGYSWDTRQMFF. This rearrangement joins TRDV2 to TRDJ3, with 10 bases aligning to TRDD3. TCRdb carries no J gene annotation; the J gene was assigned here by matching the DNA with germline. This CDR3 has 20 amino acids. V was clipped by 3 bases and J by 0 bases; unmatched bases: 10. The V gene's germline CDR1 is GEAIGNYY and CDR2 EKD.

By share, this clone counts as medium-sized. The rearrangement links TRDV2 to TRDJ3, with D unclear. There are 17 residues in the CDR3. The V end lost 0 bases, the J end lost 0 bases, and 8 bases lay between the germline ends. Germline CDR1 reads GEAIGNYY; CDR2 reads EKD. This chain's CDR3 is CACDTYASSWDTRQMFF. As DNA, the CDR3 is TGTGCCTGTGACACCTATGCCAGCTCCTGGGACACCCGACAGATGTTTTTC.

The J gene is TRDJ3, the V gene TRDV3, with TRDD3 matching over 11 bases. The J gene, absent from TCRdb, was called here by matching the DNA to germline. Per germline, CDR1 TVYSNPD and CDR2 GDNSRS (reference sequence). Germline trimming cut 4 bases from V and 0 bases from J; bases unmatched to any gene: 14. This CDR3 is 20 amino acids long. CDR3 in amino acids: CACDTPGGYKSSWDTRQMFF. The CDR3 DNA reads TGTGCCTGTGACACTCCTGGGGGATACAAAAGCTCCTGGGACACCCGACAGATGTTTTTC.

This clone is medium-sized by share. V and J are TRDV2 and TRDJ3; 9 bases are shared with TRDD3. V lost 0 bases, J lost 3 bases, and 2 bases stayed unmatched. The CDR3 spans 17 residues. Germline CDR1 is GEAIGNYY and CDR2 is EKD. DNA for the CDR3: TGTGCCTGTGACACCGTACTGGGGGACTGGGACACCCGACAGATGTTTTTC. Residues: CACDTVLGDWDTRQMFF.

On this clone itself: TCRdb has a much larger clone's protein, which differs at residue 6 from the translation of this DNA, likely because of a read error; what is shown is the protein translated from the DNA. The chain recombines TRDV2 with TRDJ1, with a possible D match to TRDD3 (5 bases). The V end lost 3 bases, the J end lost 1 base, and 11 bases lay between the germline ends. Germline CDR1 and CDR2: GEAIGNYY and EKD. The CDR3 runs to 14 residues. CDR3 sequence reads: CACDYRGFTDKLIF. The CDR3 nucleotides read TGTGCCTGTGACTACCGGGGGTTCACCGATAAACTCATCTTT.

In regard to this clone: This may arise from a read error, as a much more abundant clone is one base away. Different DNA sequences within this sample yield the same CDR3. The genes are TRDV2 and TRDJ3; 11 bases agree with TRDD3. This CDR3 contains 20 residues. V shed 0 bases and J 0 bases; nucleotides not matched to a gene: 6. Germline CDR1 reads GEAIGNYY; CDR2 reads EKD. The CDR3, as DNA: TGTGCCTGTGACACCGGGTGGGGGATACGAAGCTCCTGGGACACCCGACAGATGTTTTTC. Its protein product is CACDTGWGIRSSWDTRQMFF.

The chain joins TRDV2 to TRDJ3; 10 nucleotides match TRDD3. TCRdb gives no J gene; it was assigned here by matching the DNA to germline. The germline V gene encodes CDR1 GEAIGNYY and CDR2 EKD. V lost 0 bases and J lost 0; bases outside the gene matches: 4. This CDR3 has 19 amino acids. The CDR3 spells CACDTWGILSSWDTRQMFF. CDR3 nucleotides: TGTGCCTGTGACACCTGGGGGATACTAAGCTCCTGGGACACCCGACAGATGTTTTTC.

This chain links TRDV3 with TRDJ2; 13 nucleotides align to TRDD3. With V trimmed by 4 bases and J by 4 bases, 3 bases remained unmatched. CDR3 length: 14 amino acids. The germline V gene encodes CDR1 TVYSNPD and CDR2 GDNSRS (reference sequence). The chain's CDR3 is CAWTGGYGTAQLFF. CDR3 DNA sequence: TGTGCCTGGACTGGGGGATACGGGACAGCACAACTCTTCTTT.